This TCR beta chain appears in the sequencing data of a study of shared clonotypes between healthy human individuals. Looking at the study overall: Each donor contributed plates that comprised three CD4 naive, three CD4 memory, two CD8 naive and one CD8 memory.

Naive CD8 cells lacked CD45RO and underwent positive selection for CCR7, leaving out terminally differentiated effector memory CD45RA+ cells. Adult Caucasians living in Nashville, Tennessee made up all of the donors. Assay runs were performed at deep level. The genomic DNA of each subset was split evenly across several immunoSEQ plates. TCRdb's table, derived via immunoSEQ multiplex PCR, lists solely in-frame clones and lacks some. Of over 2 million clones listed, about 95% are singletons. This CDR3 comprises 14 residues. V lost 8 bases, J lost 4 bases, and 18 bases lay in between. The germline V gene has CDR1 MDHEN and CDR2 SYDVKM.

The sequencing input was naive CD8+ T cells sorted from blood. This clonotype was sampled from a man in his late teens or twenties in good health. V gene TRBV28 combines with J gene TRBJ2-7; D is perhaps TRBD2 (5 bases). The CDR3, as DNA: TGTGCCAGCGCCCACGGGGTCCTTGATTACGAGCAGTACTTC. Encoded protein: CASAHGVLDYEQYF.